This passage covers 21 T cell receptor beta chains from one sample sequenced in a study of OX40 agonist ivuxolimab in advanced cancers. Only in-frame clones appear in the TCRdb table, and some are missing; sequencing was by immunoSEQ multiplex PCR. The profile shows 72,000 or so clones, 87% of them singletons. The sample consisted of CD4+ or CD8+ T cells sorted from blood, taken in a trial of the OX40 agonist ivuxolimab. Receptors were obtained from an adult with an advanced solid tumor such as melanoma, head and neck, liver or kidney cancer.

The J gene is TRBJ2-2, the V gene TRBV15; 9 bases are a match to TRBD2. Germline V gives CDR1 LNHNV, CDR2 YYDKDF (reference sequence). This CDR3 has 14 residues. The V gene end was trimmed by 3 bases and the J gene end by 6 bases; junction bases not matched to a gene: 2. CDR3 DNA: TGTGCCACCAGCAGCCTAGCGGGACCCGGGGAGCTGTTTTTT. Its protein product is CATSSLAGPGELFF.

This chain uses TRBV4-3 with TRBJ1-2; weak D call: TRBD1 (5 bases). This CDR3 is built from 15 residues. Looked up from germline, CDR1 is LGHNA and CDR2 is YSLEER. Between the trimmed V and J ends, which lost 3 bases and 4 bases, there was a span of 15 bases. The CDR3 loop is CASSQQRGSSYGYTF. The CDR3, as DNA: TGCGCCAGCAGCCAGCAAAGGGGATCCTCCTATGGCTACACCTTC.

The CDR3: CASSSPVAGGTNEQFF. CDR3 nucleotides: TGTGCCAGCAGTTCCCCGGTAGCGGGGGGTACTAATGAGCAGTTCTTC. The chain carries TRBV6-6 and TRBJ2-1; 10 bases are a match to TRBD2. Germline CDR1 MNHNY, CDR2 SVGAGI (reference sequence). The CDR3 is made up of 16 amino acids. Unmatched junction bases numbered 10, after V lost 4 bases and J lost 7 bases.

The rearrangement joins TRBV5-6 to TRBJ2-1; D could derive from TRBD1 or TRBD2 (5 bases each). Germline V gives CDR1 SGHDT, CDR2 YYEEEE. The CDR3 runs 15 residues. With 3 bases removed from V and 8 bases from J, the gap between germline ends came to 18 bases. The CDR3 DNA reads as TGTGCCAGCAGCTCGGGACGTCTCTTATCCGATGAGCAGTTCTTC. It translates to CASSSGRLLSDEQFF.

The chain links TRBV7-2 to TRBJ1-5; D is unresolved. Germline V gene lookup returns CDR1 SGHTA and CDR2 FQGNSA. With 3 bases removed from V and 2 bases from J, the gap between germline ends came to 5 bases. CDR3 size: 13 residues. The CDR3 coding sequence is TGTGCCAGCAGCTTCCAGGGCAATCAGCCCCAGCATTTT. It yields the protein CASSFQGNQPQHF. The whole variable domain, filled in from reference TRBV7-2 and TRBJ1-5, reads GAGVSQSPSNKVTEKGKDVELRCDPISGHTALYWYRQSLGQGLEFLIYFQGNSAPDKSGLPSDRFSAERTGGSVSTLTIQRTQQEDSAVYLCASSFQGNQPQHFGDGTRLSIL.

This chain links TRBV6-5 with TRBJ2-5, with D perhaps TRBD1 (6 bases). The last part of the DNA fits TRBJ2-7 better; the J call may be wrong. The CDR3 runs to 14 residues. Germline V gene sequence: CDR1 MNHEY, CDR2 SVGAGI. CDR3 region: CASSPDRQNYEQYF. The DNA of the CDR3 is TGTGCCAGCAGTCCTGACAGGCAAAACTACGAGCAGTACTTC.

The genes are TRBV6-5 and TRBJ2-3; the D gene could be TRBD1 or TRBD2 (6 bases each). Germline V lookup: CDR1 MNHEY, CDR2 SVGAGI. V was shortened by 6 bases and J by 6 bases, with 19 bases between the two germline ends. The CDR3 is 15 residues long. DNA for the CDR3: TGTGCCAGCAGCCCTTCCGGGGGCTTGGGGGATACGCAGTATTTT. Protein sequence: CASSPSGGLGDTQYF.

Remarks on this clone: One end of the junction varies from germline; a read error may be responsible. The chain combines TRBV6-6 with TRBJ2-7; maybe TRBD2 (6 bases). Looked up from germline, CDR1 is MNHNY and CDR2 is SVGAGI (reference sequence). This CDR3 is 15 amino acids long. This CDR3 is CASSNSGGRSYEQYF. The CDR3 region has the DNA TGTGCCAGCAGTAACTCCGGGGGACGCTCCTACGAGCAGTACTTC.

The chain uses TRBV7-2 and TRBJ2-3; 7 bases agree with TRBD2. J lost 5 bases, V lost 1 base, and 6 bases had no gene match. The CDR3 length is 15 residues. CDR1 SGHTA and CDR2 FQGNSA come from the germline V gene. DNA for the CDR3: TGTGCCAGCAGCTTAGAGGCGCGGGGGTTAGATACGCAGTATTTT. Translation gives CASSLEARGLDTQYF.

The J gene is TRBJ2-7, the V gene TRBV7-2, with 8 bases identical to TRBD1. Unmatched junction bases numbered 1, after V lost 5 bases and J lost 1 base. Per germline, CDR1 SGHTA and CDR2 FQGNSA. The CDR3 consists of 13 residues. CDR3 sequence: CASSRTGSYEQYF. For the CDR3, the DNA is TGTGCCAGCAGCCGGACAGGGTCCTACGAGCAGTACTTC.

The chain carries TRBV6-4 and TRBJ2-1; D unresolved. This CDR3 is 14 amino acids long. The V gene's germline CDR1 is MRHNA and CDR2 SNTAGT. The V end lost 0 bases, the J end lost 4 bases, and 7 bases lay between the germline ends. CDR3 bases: TGTGCCAGCAGTGACTCAGCTGCTTACAATGAGCAGTTCTTC. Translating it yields CASSDSAAYNEQFF.

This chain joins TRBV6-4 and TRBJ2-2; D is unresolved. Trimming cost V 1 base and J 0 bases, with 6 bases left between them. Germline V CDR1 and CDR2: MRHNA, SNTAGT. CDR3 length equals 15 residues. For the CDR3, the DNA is TGTGCCAGCAGTGACTACTCTTCGAACACCGGGGAGCTGTTTTTT. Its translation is CASSDYSSNTGELFF.

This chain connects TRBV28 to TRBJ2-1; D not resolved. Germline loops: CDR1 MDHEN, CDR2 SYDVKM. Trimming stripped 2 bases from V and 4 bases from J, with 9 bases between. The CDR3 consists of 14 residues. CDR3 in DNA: TGTGCCAGCAGTTTAGGGGTAGGGTACAATGAGCAGTTCTTC. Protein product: CASSLGVGYNEQFF.

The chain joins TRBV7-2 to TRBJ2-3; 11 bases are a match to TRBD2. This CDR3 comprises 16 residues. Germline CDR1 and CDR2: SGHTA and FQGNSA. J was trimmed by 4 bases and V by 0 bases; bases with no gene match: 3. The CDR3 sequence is CASSLASSGGPDTQYF. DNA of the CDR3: TGTGCCAGCAGCTTAGCTTCTAGCGGGGGGCCAGATACGCAGTATTTT. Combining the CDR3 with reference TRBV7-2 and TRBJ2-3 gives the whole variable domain GAGVSQSPSNKVTEKGKDVELRCDPISGHTALYWYRQSLGQGLEFLIYFQGNSAPDKSGLPSDRFSAERTGGSVSTLTIQRTQQEDSAVYLCASSLASSGGPDTQYFGPGTRLTVL.

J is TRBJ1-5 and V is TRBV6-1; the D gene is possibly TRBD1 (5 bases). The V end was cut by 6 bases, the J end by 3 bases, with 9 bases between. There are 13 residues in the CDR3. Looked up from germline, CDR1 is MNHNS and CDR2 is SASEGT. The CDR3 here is CASREQVNQPQHF. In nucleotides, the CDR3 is TGTGCCAGCAGGGAACAGGTCAATCAGCCCCAGCATTTT.

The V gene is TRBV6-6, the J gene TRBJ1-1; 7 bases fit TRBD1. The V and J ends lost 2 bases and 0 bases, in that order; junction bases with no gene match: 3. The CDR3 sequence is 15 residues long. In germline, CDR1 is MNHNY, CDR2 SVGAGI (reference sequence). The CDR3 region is CASSYPDRLNTEAFF. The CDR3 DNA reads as TGTGCCAGCAGTTACCCGGACAGGCTGAACACTGAAGCTTTCTTT.

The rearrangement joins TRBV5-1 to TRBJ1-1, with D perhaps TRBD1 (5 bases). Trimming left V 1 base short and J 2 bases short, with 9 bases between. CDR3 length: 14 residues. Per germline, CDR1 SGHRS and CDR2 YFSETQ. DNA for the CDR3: TGCGCCAGCAGCTTGAACGGGGGTAACACTGAAGCTTTCTTT. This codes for CASSLNGGNTEAFF.

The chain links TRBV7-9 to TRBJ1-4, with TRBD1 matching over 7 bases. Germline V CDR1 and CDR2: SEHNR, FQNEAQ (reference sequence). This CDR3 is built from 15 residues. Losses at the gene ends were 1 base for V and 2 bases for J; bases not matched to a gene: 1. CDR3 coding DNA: TGTGCCAGCAGCTTAGGGGACAGCACTAATGAAAAACTGTTTTTT. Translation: CASSLGDSTNEKLFF. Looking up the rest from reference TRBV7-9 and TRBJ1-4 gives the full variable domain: DTGVSQNPRHKITKRGQNVTFRCDPISEHNRLYWYRQTLGQGPEFLTYFQNEAQLEKSRLLSDRFSAERPKGSFSTLEIQRTEQGDSAMYLCASSLGDSTNEKLFFGSGTQLSVL.

The CDR3 sequence: CASSNRDGGRLTQYF. The CDR3 region has the DNA TGTGCCAGCAGCAACCGGGACGGCGGTCGGCTGACCCAGTACTTC. V is TRBV7-2 and J is TRBJ2-5; D is perhaps TRBD1 or TRBD2 (5 bases each). The germline CDR1 and CDR2 sequences are SGHTA and FQGNSA. The ends were cut back, 5 bases at V and 7 bases at J, with 20 bases in the middle. The CDR3 length is 15 residues.

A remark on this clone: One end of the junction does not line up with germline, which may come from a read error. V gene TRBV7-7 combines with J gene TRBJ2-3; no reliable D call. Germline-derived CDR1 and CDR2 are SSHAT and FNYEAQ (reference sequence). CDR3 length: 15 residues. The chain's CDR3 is CASSLGNLRTDTQYF. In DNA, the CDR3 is TGTGCTAGCAGCTTAGGAAACTTGCGCACAGATACGCAGTATTTT.

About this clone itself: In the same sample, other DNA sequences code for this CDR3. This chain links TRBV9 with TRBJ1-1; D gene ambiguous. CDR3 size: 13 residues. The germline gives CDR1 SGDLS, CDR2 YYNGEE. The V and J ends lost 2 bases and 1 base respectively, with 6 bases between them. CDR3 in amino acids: CASSVRRNTEAFF. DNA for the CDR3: TGTGCCAGCAGCGTTCGCAGGAACACTGAAGCTTTCTTT.